These 32 T cell receptor beta chains came from one sample sequenced in a study of early T cells in non-severe SARS-CoV-2 infection. TCRdb called the 5' RACE reads again in MiXCR, with one record for every CDR3 protein. The table has under 70,000 distinct CDR3 sequences, around a tenth seen once. Sequenced sample: whole blood. These receptors all come from an adult who was a healthcare worker with PCR-confirmed SARS-CoV-2 infection or an uninfected control (not recorded which).

This clonotype was recorded once. V and J are TRBV10-3 and TRBJ1-1; 9 bases fit TRBD1. CDR1 and CDR2 (germline): ENHRY, SYGVKD. The CDR3 has 12 residues. V dropped 7 bases and J dropped 5; count of bases not matched to a gene: 2. The CDR3 DNA is TGTGCCATCAAAGACAGGGGGACTGAAGCTTTCTTT. It yields the protein CAIKDRGTEAFF.

This chain joins TRBV9 and TRBJ2-1, with D perhaps matching TRBD2 (5 bases). The CDR3 sequence is 14 residues long. Germline CDR1 reads SGDLS; CDR2 reads YYNGEE. Trimming took off 0 bases at V and 7 bases at J, with 11 bases between the two ends. CDR3 amino acids: CASSVVAGKNEQFF. The CDR3 coding sequence is TGTGCCAGCAGCGTAGTTGCGGGTAAAAATGAGCAGTTCTTC.

The chain recombines TRBV2 with TRBJ2-2, with D possibly matching TRBD2 (6 bases). Germline loops: CDR1 SNHLY, CDR2 FYNNEI. V was cut by 4 bases and J by 1 base, with 16 bases left in between. The CDR3 covers 17 residues. For the CDR3, the DNA is TGTGCCAGCAGTGTTCGGCGAGGAGGGGTGAACACCGGGGAGCTGTTTTTT. This encodes CASSVRRGGVNTGELFF.

This clonotype was observed many times. The rearrangement links TRBV5-5 to TRBJ2-5; D tentatively fits TRBD1 or TRBD2 (5 bases each). Between the trimmed V and J ends, which lost 4 bases and 0 bases, there was a span of 13 bases. CDR1 is SGHKS and CDR2 is YYEKEE in the germline V gene (reference sequence). The CDR3 spans 15 residues. The DNA of the CDR3 is TGTGCCAGCAGCAAAGGGTGGGGACACCAAGAGACCCAGTACTTC. This translates into CASSKGWGHQETQYF.

The chain links TRBV7-2 to TRBJ2-1; D gene uncertain. The CDR3 runs to 14 residues. V gave up 7 bases and J gave up 4 bases, with 14 bases separating them. The germline gives CDR1 SGHTA, CDR2 FQGNSA. DNA of the CDR3: TGTGCCAGCATGCGTAAAGGGATTTACAATGAGCAGTTCTTC. This sequence encodes CASMRKGIYNEQFF.

This clonotype was counted at least ten times. The J gene is TRBJ2-5, the V gene TRBV20-1; D possibly matches TRBD1 or TRBD2 (5 bases each). The CDR3 runs 16 residues. Trimming stripped 3 bases from V and 0 bases from J, with 17 bases between. The germline V gene encodes CDR1 DFQATT and CDR2 SNEGSKA (reference sequence). The CDR3 region is CSASKVDSGHQETQYF. CDR3 bases: TGCAGTGCTAGCAAAGTTGACAGCGGACACCAAGAGACCCAGTACTTC.

In this sample, this clonotype turned up a few times. J is TRBJ1-1 and V is TRBV18, with TRBD1 identical over 9 bases. The CDR3 runs 14 residues. Germline V gene data show CDR1 as KGHSH and CDR2 as LQKENI. The junction had 6 bases not matched to a gene; V was cut back by 5 bases and J by 5 bases. The CDR3 DNA follows: TGTGCCAGCTCAGAGGACAGGGGAAATACTGAAGCTTTCTTT. Translation: CASSEDRGNTEAFF. The full variable domain, rest sourced from reference TRBV18 and TRBJ1-1, is NAGVMQNPRHLVRRRGQEARLRCSPMKGHSHVYWYRQLPEEGLKFMVYLQKENIIDESGMPKERFSAEFPKEGPSILRIQQVVRGDSAAYFCASSEDRGNTEAFFGQGTRLTVV.

This clonotype has a handful of counts. The gene calls are TRBV20-1 and TRBJ1-4; D perhaps matches TRBD1 (5 bases). Trimming pared 5 bases from V and 8 bases from J, leaving 15 bases between. Germline V gives CDR1 DFQATT, CDR2 SNEGSKA (reference sequence). The length of the CDR3 is 13 residues. The CDR3 DNA is TGCAGTGCTCATCCGGGGGGTCGAGAAAAACTGTTTTTT. As protein: CSAHPGGREKLFF.

The sample holds many counts of this clonotype. The chain joins TRBV10-1 to TRBJ1-6; maybe TRBD1 (5 bases). Trimming stripped 4 bases from V and 10 bases from J, with 11 bases between. Germline values: CDR1 WNHNN, CDR2 SYGVQD (reference sequence). The CDR3 length is 13 residues. The CDR3 sequence: CASSAGVGSPLHF. The CDR3, as DNA: TGCGCCAGCAGTGCGGGGGTCGGATCACCCCTCCACTTT.

This clonotype showed up just a few times. The rearrangement uses TRBV20-1 and TRBJ1-1; weak D call: TRBD1 (6 bases). Germline V CDR1 and CDR2: DFQATT, SNEGSKA (reference sequence). CDR3 length equals 12 residues. V was trimmed by 5 bases and J by 4 bases, leaving 11 bases between them. In DNA form, the CDR3 reads TGCAGTGCTGGCGGGGGGGCCACTGAAGCTTTCTTT. As protein: CSAGGGATEAFF.

There are many counts of this clonotype. J is TRBJ2-7 and V is TRBV24-1, with D perhaps being TRBD1 or TRBD2 (6 bases each). The CDR3 runs 15 residues. Between the trimmed V and J ends, which lost 4 bases and 6 bases, there was a span of 18 bases. Germline V gene lookup returns CDR1 KGHDR and CDR2 SFDVKD. The CDR3 DNA reads as TGTGCCACCAGTGACGTGGACGGGGGCCCGGGCGAGCAGTACTTC. Protein product: CATSDVDGGPGEQYF.

This clonotype was observed many times. V gene TRBV10-2 combines with J gene TRBJ1-5; 7 bases line up with TRBD1. The CDR3 has 14 residues. Trimming cost V 7 bases and J 3 bases; bases outside gene matches: 6. Per the germline V gene, CDR1 is WSHSY and CDR2 is SAAADI. In nucleotides, the CDR3 is TGCGCCAGCACCCAGGACAGGTTCAATCAGCCCCAGCATTTT. As protein: CASTQDRFNQPQHF.

The chain combines TRBV5-6 with TRBJ2-3; TRBD2 aligns across 8 bases. Unmatched junction bases numbered 0, after V lost 3 bases and J lost 0 bases. The germline CDR1 and CDR2 sequences are SGHDT and YYEEEE. This CDR3 is built from 14 residues. In DNA, the CDR3 is TGTGCCAGCAGCTCTAGCGGGAGCACAGATACGCAGTATTTT. Translating gives CASSSSGSTDTQYF.

The J gene is TRBJ2-2, the V gene TRBV27, with TRBD2 identical over 7 bases. The CDR3 covers 15 residues. CDR1 is MNHEY and CDR2 is SMNVEV in the germline V gene (reference sequence). V gave up 5 bases and J gave up 4 bases; unmatched junction bases: 7. CDR3 loop: CASSGIREGTGELFF. Written as DNA, the CDR3 is TGTGCCAGCAGTGGTATCAGGGAGGGCACCGGGGAGCTGTTTTTT.

This clonotype was counted only a few times. The V and J genes are TRBV7-6 and TRBJ2-7; D possibly uses TRBD1 or TRBD2 (7 bases each). The CDR3 has 15 residues. The V gene lost 5 bases and the J gene lost 3 bases, with 17 bases spanning the gap. Germline V gene sequence: CDR1 SGHVS, CDR2 FNYEAQ. The DNA for the CDR3 is TGTGCCAGCAGCCTAGGGGGAGGGGGCAGCTACGAGCAGTACTTC. It yields the protein CASSLGGGGSYEQYF.

This clonotype was counted at least ten times. This chain uses TRBV7-2 with TRBJ1-3; D remains unclear. V gave up 1 base and J gave up 0 bases, with 4 bases separating them. The germline V gene has CDR1 SGHTA and CDR2 FQGNSA. The CDR3 totals 14 residues. CDR3 nucleotides: TGTGCCAGCAGCTTAGGGTTCTCTGGAAACACCATATATTTT. It specifies CASSLGFSGNTIYF.

This clonotype was counted at least ten times. The chain recombines TRBV20-1 with TRBJ2-7, with TRBD1 identical over 7 bases. CDR1 is DFQATT, CDR2 SNEGSKA, per germline (reference sequence). The CDR3 runs to 13 residues. V gave up 3 bases and J gave up 2 bases; unmatched junction bases: 4. The CDR3 region is CSARTGTTYEQYF. The CDR3 DNA is TGCAGTGCTAGGACAGGGACCACCTACGAGCAGTACTTC.

This clonotype was picked up many times. The chain carries TRBV5-1 and TRBJ2-1; 10 bases align to TRBD2. Germline values: CDR1 SGHRS, CDR2 YFSETQ. The V segment lost 0 bases and the J segment 4 bases; nucleotides outside the gene matches: 4. This CDR3 is built from 16 residues. CDR3 nucleotides: TGCGCCAGCAGCTTGGGAGCGGGAGGGACTTACAATGAGCAGTTCTTC. This gives the protein CASSLGAGGTYNEQFF. The full variable domain, in which reference TRBV5-1 and TRBJ2-1 provide the parts outside the CDR3, is KAGVTQTPRYLIKTRGQQVTLSCSPISGHRSVSWYQQTPGQGLQFLFEYFSETQRNKGNFPGRFSGRQFSNSRSEMNVSTLELGDSALYLCASSLGAGGTYNEQFFGPGTRLTVL.

Ten or more counts support this clonotype. The gene calls are TRBV6-1 and TRBJ2-7; tentative D call: TRBD1 (5 bases). The V and J ends lost 6 bases and 5 bases respectively, with 11 bases between them. Germline V gene lookup returns CDR1 MNHNS and CDR2 SASEGT. The CDR3 is 12 residues long. In DNA form, the CDR3 reads TGTGCCAGCAGCGAGTTAGGGGACGAGCAGTACTTC. Translating it yields CASSELGDEQYF.

This clonotype was detected many times. The chain links TRBV20-1 to TRBJ1-6; 7 bases align to TRBD1. The CDR3 extends over 17 amino acids. CDR1 DFQATT and CDR2 SNEGSKA come from the germline V gene (reference sequence). After removal of 5 bases from V and 0 bases from J, the junction contained 10 bases not matched to a gene. The CDR3 DNA reads as TGCAGTGCTCCTCGGACAGGCTCCGTCTCCTATAATTCACCCCTCCACTTT. Protein product: CSAPRTGSVSYNSPLHF.

The genes are TRBV6-6 and TRBJ2-1; D might be TRBD1 (5 bases). The V gene lost 6 bases and the J gene lost 5 bases, with 8 bases spanning the gap. Germline CDR1 reads MNHNY; CDR2 reads SVGAGI (reference sequence). The CDR3 has 12 amino acids. Here the CDR3 reads CASSKGDNEQFF. The CDR3 DNA reads TGTGCCAGCAGCAAAGGGGACAATGAGCAGTTCTTC.

This clonotype was counted at least ten times. V is TRBV19 and J is TRBJ2-1, with TRBD1 matching 11 bases. V dropped 6 bases and J dropped 2; count of bases not matched to a gene: 15. Germline V gives CDR1 LNHDA, CDR2 SQIVND (reference sequence). CDR3 size: 19 residues. The CDR3 DNA reads as TGTGCCAGTAGCTCAAAGGACAGGGGGCCCCGAATTCCCTACAATGAGCAGTTCTTC. It specifies CASSSKDRGPRIPYNEQFF.

In this sample, this clonotype turned up a few times. This chain connects TRBV11-2 to TRBJ1-2; D ambiguous. V was pared by 6 bases and J by 8 bases, with 16 bases between. Germline V lookup: CDR1 SGHAT, CDR2 FQNNGV. The CDR3 is made up of 13 amino acids. The CDR3 coding sequence is TGTGCCAGCAGTTCCGACCCCCAGAGCGGCTACACCTTC. It translates to CASSSDPQSGYTF.

Ten or more counts support this clonotype. This chain connects TRBV6-9 to TRBJ1-2; D might be TRBD1 (5 bases). Trimming removed 5 bases at V and 4 bases at J, with 5 bases between. This CDR3 comprises 11 residues. Germline V CDR1 and CDR2: MNHGY, SVAAGI. The CDR3 DNA follows: TGTGCCAGCAGTGGGACCTATGGCTACACCTTC. Amino acid sequence: CASSGTYGYTF.

This clonotype came up a few times. This sequence joins TRBV2 and TRBJ2-6; D gene ambiguous. The V end was cut by 7 bases, the J end by 4 bases, with 5 bases between. The CDR3 contains 12 residues. Germline V lookup: CDR1 SNHLY, CDR2 FYNNEI. The CDR3 DNA reads TGTGCCAGCACGTCCGGGGCCAACGTCCTGACTTTC. Translated, it gives CASTSGANVLTF.

This clonotype was recorded at least ten times. This chain connects TRBV2 to TRBJ1-5; the D is unclear. V was clipped by 6 bases and J by 3 bases, with 9 bases between them. The CDR3 covers 13 residues. The germline gives CDR1 SNHLY, CDR2 FYNNEI. This CDR3 reads CASSRTDNQPQHF. Written as DNA, the CDR3 is TGTGCCAGCAGCCGGACCGACAATCAGCCCCAGCATTTT.

The chain has TRBV28 and TRBJ2-5; no definite D call. V lost 3 bases to trimming and J lost 1 base, with 6 bases between them. This CDR3 is 13 amino acids long. Germline V CDR1 and CDR2: MDHEN, SYDVKM. This chain's CDR3 is CASSLYSQETQYF. The CDR3 DNA sequence: TGTGCCAGCAGTTTGTATAGCCAAGAGACCCAGTACTTC.

This clonotype was seen many times. The chain carries TRBV27 and TRBJ2-7; a weak D match, TRBD1 (6 bases). With 5 bases removed from V and 5 bases from J, the gap between germline ends came to 16 bases. Looked up from germline, CDR1 is MNHEY and CDR2 is SMNVEV (reference sequence). The CDR3 length is 14 residues. CDR3 nucleotide sequence: TGTGCCAGCAGTCCTAACACAGGGAACCACGAGCAGTACTTC. Translated, it gives CASSPNTGNHEQYF.

This clonotype was recorded at least ten times. V usage is TRBV5-1 and J usage is TRBJ2-7; 9 positions agree with TRBD1. The germline V gene has CDR1 SGHRS and CDR2 YFSETQ. With V trimmed by 4 bases and J by 6 bases, 8 bases remained unmatched. This CDR3 has 14 residues. The CDR3 protein is CASSMDGQGSEQYF. In nucleotides, the CDR3 is TGCGCCAGCAGCATGGATGGACAGGGGTCCGAGCAGTACTTC.

This clonotype was observed many times. This chain links TRBV9 with TRBJ2-1, with 9 bases matching TRBD1. This CDR3 is 14 amino acids long. Germline values: CDR1 SGDLS, CDR2 YYNGEE. V lost 2 bases and J lost 7; bases outside the gene matches: 4. The CDR3 region is CASSVRTGENEQFF. CDR3 nucleotides: TGTGCCAGCAGCGTGAGGACAGGGGAGAATGAGCAGTTCTTC.

This clonotype was observed at least ten times. This chain connects TRBV6-1 to TRBJ2-7; 11 nucleotides align to TRBD2. The CDR3 is 14 amino acids. CDR1 is MNHNS and CDR2 is SASEGT in the germline V gene. V trimming: 1 base; J trimming: 5 bases; junction bases outside the gene matches: 1. CDR3 nucleotide sequence: TGTGCCAGCAGTGAAGAGACTAGCGGGAACGAGCAGTACTTC. It yields the protein CASSEETSGNEQYF.

This clonotype was observed at least ten times. This chain connects TRBV5-6 to TRBJ1-3; D call uncertain. The germline gives CDR1 SGHDT, CDR2 YYEEEE. Trimming left V 0 bases short and J 4 bases short, with 8 bases between. The CDR3 has 14 amino acids. CDR3 region: CASSLGYRGNTIYF. The DNA for the CDR3 is TGTGCCAGCAGCTTGGGCTACCGGGGAAACACCATATATTTT.